This TCR beta chain was retrieved from a study of blood T cell repertoires in COVID-19. The method was immunoSEQ multiplex PCR; TCRdb's version includes in-frame clones alone and lacks a portion of them. The profile shows approximately 200,000 clones, approximately 81% of them singletons. The J segment lost 2 bases and the V segment lost 5 bases, leaving 4 bases of the junction unmatched. The germline gives CDR1 SGHTA, CDR2 FQGNSA. The CDR3 contains 14 residues. The chain employs TRBV7-2 and TRBJ2-3, with TRBD1 matching over 7 bases. The sample was peripheral blood. This clonotype was obtained from a woman aged 60-70 years who had recovered from COVID-19. As DNA, the CDR3 is TGTGCCAGCAGCCCCGGACAGGTCACAGATACGCAGTATTTT. It is translated as CASSPGQVTDTQYF.